Each of the 20 T cell receptor beta chains below was sequenced from the same sample in a study of blood T cells in healthy people across ages. A second roughly 7 to 11 cycle PCR used barcoded and J-beta primers. TCRdb redid the calling of the 5' RACE reads with MiXCR, one entry per CDR3 protein. The sample lists approximately 1.5 million distinct CDR3 sequences, roughly 43% occurring once. Sequenced sample: blood. The receptors derive from a woman between 18 and 29 years old in good health.

The V call is TRBV10-3, the J call TRBJ1-2, with D unresolved. CDR3 size: 16 residues. CDR1 and CDR2 from the germline V gene are ENHRY and SYGVKD. V lost 3 bases, J lost 2 bases, and 16 bases lay in between. CDR3 residues: CAISDGYSEPNYGYTF. The CDR3 nucleotides read TGTGCCATCAGTGACGGCTACTCGGAACCCAACTATGGCTACACCTTC.

V is TRBV7-2 and J is TRBJ2-4, with D perhaps matching TRBD1 or TRBD2 (5 bases each). V lost 4 bases to trimming and J lost 13 bases, with 26 bases between them. The CDR3 contains 16 residues. CDR1 SGHTA and CDR2 FQGNSA come from the germline V gene. The CDR3 here is CASSSNRDLGLREQYF. Written as DNA, the CDR3 is TGTGCCAGCAGCTCAAACCGGGACCTTGGTCTTAGGGAGCAGTACTTC. The variable domain in full, completed from reference TRBV7-2 and TRBJ2-4, reads GAGVSQSPSNKVTEKGKDVELRCDPISGHTALYWYRQSLGQGLEFLIYFQGNSAPDKSGLPSDRFSAERTGGSVSTLTIQRTQQEDSAVYLCASSSNRDLGLREQYFGAGTRLSVL.

This clonotype was counted only a few times. The V gene is TRBV4-1, the J gene TRBJ2-3, with D possibly TRBD1 on 5 matching bases. CDR1 and CDR2 (germline): MGHRA, YSYEKL. V lost 2 bases to trimming and J lost 6 bases, with 21 bases between them. The CDR3 length is 17 residues. This CDR3 is CASSQRDHRLSQDTQYF. The CDR3, as DNA: TGCGCCAGCAGCCAACGCGACCACAGGTTATCTCAGGATACGCAGTATTTT.

This chain connects TRBV20-1 to TRBJ1-1; D perhaps matches TRBD1 (6 bases). V lost 0 bases and J 0 bases, leaving 14 bases between the germline ends. Germline CDR1 reads DFQATT; CDR2 reads SNEGSKA (reference sequence). The CDR3 contains 16 residues. The DNA for the CDR3 is TGCAGTGCTAGAGATGGCGGTAGGGGGATGAACACTGAAGCTTTCTTT. This gives the protein CSARDGGRGMNTEAFF.

The chain recombines TRBV20-1 with TRBJ1-4, with D possibly matching TRBD1 (6 bases). Between the trimmed V and J ends, which lost 0 bases and 5 bases, there was a span of 10 bases. The CDR3 has 14 residues. CDR1 is DFQATT, CDR2 SNEGSKA, per germline (reference sequence). The CDR3 sequence is CSARDRRGNEKLFF. The DNA for the CDR3 is TGCAGTGCTAGAGATCGAAGGGGGAATGAAAAACTGTTTTTT.

The genes are TRBV15 and TRBJ2-7; no clear D. V lost 1 base and J 0 bases, leaving 4 bases between the germline ends. CDR3 size: 13 residues. Germline CDR1 and CDR2: LNHNV and YYDKDF (reference sequence). The CDR3 loop is CATSRGSSYEQYF. CDR3 in DNA: TGTGCCACCAGCAGAGGGTCCTCCTACGAGCAGTACTTC.

V and J are TRBV20-1 and TRBJ2-5; either TRBD1 or TRBD2 may supply D (6 bases each). The end of the DNA aligns better with TRBJ2-7, so the J call may be wrong. The germline CDR1 and CDR2 sequences are DFQATT and SNEGSKA (reference sequence). The CDR3 has 16 amino acids. CDR3 DNA sequence: TGCAGTGCTATATATCGGGGGCAGGGAAGGGCCTACGAGCAGTACTTC. It translates to CSAIYRGQGRAYEQYF.

The chain joins TRBV18 to TRBJ2-1; 7 bases match TRBD1. V dropped 5 bases and J dropped 6; count of bases not matched to a gene: 4. CDR3 length: 13 amino acids. Germline V gene sequence: CDR1 KGHSH, CDR2 LQKENI. CDR3 amino acids: CASSGTDRNEQFF. The CDR3 DNA reads TGTGCCAGCTCAGGGACAGACCGCAATGAGCAGTTCTTC.

The V gene is TRBV5-1, the J gene TRBJ2-1, with D tentatively TRBD2 (5 bases). Germline V gene lookup returns CDR1 SGHRS and CDR2 YFSETQ. CDR3 length: 16 amino acids. Trimming stripped 0 bases from V and 3 bases from J, with 13 bases between. CDR3 amino acids: CASSLGRDTYYNEQFF. DNA for the CDR3: TGCGCCAGCAGCTTGGGCCGGGATACTTACTACAATGAGCAGTTCTTC.

In its sample, this clonotype was seen a few times. The rearrangement uses TRBV12-3 or TRBV12-4 and TRBJ1-4, with D hard to call. Trimming pared 3 bases from V and 3 bases from J, leaving 11 bases between. The length of the CDR3 is 15 residues. The CDR3 DNA follows: TGTGCCAGCAGTTTGGTCGGGGTTGCTAATGAAAAACTGTTTTTT. This encodes CASSLVGVANEKLFF.

This clonotype was picked up many times. The chain links TRBV3-1 to TRBJ2-5; no clear D gene. Germline-derived CDR1 and CDR2 are LGHDT and YNNKEL (reference sequence). There are 14 residues in the CDR3. With 1 base removed from V and 2 bases from J, the gap between germline ends came to 8 bases. Written as DNA, the CDR3 is TGTGCCAGCAGCCAAGCGGTACTACAAGAGACCCAGTACTTC. Residues: CASSQAVLQETQYF.

The chain is built from TRBV4-3 and TRBJ2-3; 8 bases are shared with TRBD2. The V and J ends lost 1 base and 0 bases, in that order; junction bases with no gene match: 12. Germline loops: CDR1 LGHNA, CDR2 YSLEER. The CDR3 sequence is 19 residues long. The CDR3 nucleotides are TGCGCCAGCAGCCAAGGCCCCCTTAGCGGGACAACTAGCACAGATACGCAGTATTTT. Its translation is CASSQGPLSGTTSTDTQYF.

The V and J genes are TRBV20-1 and TRBJ1-1; D not resolved. Trimming took 1 base from V and 7 from J, leaving 10 bases between them. The V gene's germline CDR1 is DFQATT and CDR2 SNEGSKA (reference sequence). The CDR3 runs 12 residues. The CDR3 protein is CSARAQALEAFF. The CDR3 nucleotides read TGCAGTGCTAGAGCCCAGGCGCTTGAAGCTTTCTTT.

This clonotype was observed a few times. This chain joins TRBV29-1 and TRBJ2-1; a possible D gene is TRBD2 (7 bases). V lost 5 bases to trimming and J lost 8 bases, with 13 bases between them. The length of the CDR3 is 12 residues. Germline lookup yields CDR1 SQVTM and CDR2 ANQGSEA. The CDR3 sequence: CSVYSGGYEQFF. As DNA, the CDR3 is TGCAGCGTTTACTCGGGGGGCTATGAGCAGTTCTTC.

V usage is TRBV20-1 and J usage is TRBJ2-1, with D perhaps matching TRBD1 or TRBD2 (5 bases each). Between the trimmed V and J ends, which lost 6 bases and 9 bases, there was a span of 12 bases. CDR3 length: 11 residues. Per germline, CDR1 DFQATT and CDR2 SNEGSKA (reference sequence). The CDR3: CSALTEGEQFF. The CDR3 DNA sequence: TGCAGTGCCCTGACAGAGGGTGAGCAGTTCTTC.

The V and J genes are TRBV20-1 and TRBJ1-6, with D possibly being TRBD1 (5 bases). The CDR3 runs 13 residues. Germline assignment: CDR1 DFQATT and CDR2 SNEGSKA (reference sequence). V was pared by 4 bases and J by 7 bases, with 11 bases between. As DNA, the CDR3 is TGCAGTGCTATGGACTGGGGGAATTCACCCCTCCACTTT. This translates into CSAMDWGNSPLHF.

V usage is TRBV20-1 and J usage is TRBJ2-3, with 7 bases lining up with TRBD2. J gave up 3 bases and V 3 bases, and 27 bases lay outside the gene matches. From germline, CDR1 is DFQATT and CDR2 SNEGSKA (reference sequence). The CDR3 length is 21 residues. The CDR3 DNA reads as TGCAGTGCTAGCCCTACTTGGGGTGAGGAGCGGGGACCCAGGCGAACAGATACGCAGTATTTT. It specifies CSASPTWGEERGPRRTDTQYF.

This sequence joins TRBV6-6 and TRBJ2-1, with 10 bases aligning to TRBD2. The CDR3 consists of 16 residues. J was trimmed by 1 base and V by 7 bases; bases with no gene match: 7. CDR1 is MNHNY and CDR2 is SVGAGI in the germline V gene (reference sequence). This CDR3 reads CASTLSGGVSYNEQFF. The CDR3, as DNA: TGTGCCAGCACCCTCAGCGGGGGGGTTTCCTACAATGAGCAGTTCTTC.

This clonotype has just a few counts. This chain connects TRBV7-9 to TRBJ1-5, with 8 bases matching TRBD1. Germline CDR1 is SEHNR and CDR2 is FQNEAQ (reference sequence). V gave up 3 bases and J gave up 0 bases; unmatched junction bases: 4. The CDR3 has 16 amino acids. CDR3 nucleotide sequence: TGTGCCAGCAGCTTTGCAGGGGGCTTTAGCAATCAGCCCCAGCATTTT. It specifies CASSFAGGFSNQPQHF.

This clonotype was detected a few times. This chain joins TRBV12-3 or TRBV12-4 and TRBJ2-1; D ambiguous. CDR3 size: 11 residues. Trimming shortened V by 10 bases and J by 7 bases, and 11 bases separated the two germline ends. CDR3 sequence (DNA): TGTGCCATACGATGGGGAAATGAGCAGTTCTTC. Protein sequence: CAIRWGNEQFF.